Each of the 20 T cell receptor beta chains below was sequenced from the same sample in a study of vaccination and CD4 T cells after COVID-19. Each CDR3 protein gets one entry after TCRdb re-called the PCR reads with MiXCR. The repertoire holds 25,000 or so distinct CDR3 sequences, with 45% to 55% as singletons. Sequencing was performed on CD4+ T cells from blood, taken before SARS-CoV-2 vaccination. Receptors originate from a human donor who had recovered from COVID-19.

The chain joins TRBV4-1 to TRBJ2-7; 9 bases match TRBD2. J was trimmed by 5 bases and V by 1 base; bases with no gene match: 9. CDR1 and CDR2 (germline): MGHRA, YSYEKL. CDR3 size: 16 residues. The CDR3 nucleotides read TGCGCCAGCAGCCAAGCCTGGCTAGCGGGATCTGACGAGCAGTACTTC. It specifies CASSQAWLAGSDEQYF.

This clonotype was observed once. The chain is built from TRBV6-2 or TRBV6-3 and TRBJ2-3; the match to TRBD2 covers 9 bases. Germline CDR1 MNHEY, CDR2 SVGEGT. V shed 6 bases, J shed 6 bases, and the junction held 7 bases outside the gene matches. CDR3 length: 14 residues. The CDR3 protein is CASSQSGRWDTQYF. Written as DNA, the CDR3 is TGTGCCAGCAGCCAAAGCGGGAGGTGGGATACGCAGTATTTT.

This chain links TRBV6-1 with TRBJ1-5; D unclear. The CDR3 has 13 amino acids. Germline CDR1 and CDR2: MNHNS and SASEGT. V was clipped by 6 bases and J by 0 bases, with 6 bases between them. In DNA form, the CDR3 reads TGTGCCAGCAGCACAGTTAGCAATCAGCCCCAGCATTTT. This translates into CASSTVSNQPQHF.

This clonotype was counted between two and nine times. This chain uses TRBV6-5 with TRBJ1-1; TRBD1 might be the D (5 bases). CDR1 is MNHEY and CDR2 is SVGAGI in the germline V gene. This CDR3 region has 13 residues. The V end was cut by 4 bases, the J end by 11 bases, with 17 bases between. Here the CDR3 DNA reads TGTGCCAGCAGTTTCCAGGGAAGGGGTGCGGCTTTCTTT. This sequence encodes CASSFQGRGAAFF.

The chain employs TRBV7-2 and TRBJ2-3; D gene unclear. In germline, CDR1 is SGHTA, CDR2 FQGNSA. The CDR3 consists of 12 residues. With 2 bases removed from V and 9 bases from J, the gap between germline ends came to 9 bases. The CDR3 DNA follows: TGTGCCAGCAGCTTACCAGGACGGACGCAGTATTTT. Its translation is CASSLPGRTQYF.

Only a few counts were recorded for this clonotype. The chain employs TRBV7-6 and TRBJ2-7, with TRBD2 matching 13 bases. The CDR3 has 19 residues. Trimming took 5 bases from V and 4 from J; bases not matched to a gene: 17. Germline V gene sequence: CDR1 SGHVS, CDR2 FNYEAQ. CDR3 DNA: TGTGCCAGCAGCCCCGCATTGGGACTAGCGGGAAGGAAGTTATACGAGCAGTACTTC. This translates into CASSPALGLAGRKLYEQYF.

This clonotype was detected a few times. V usage is TRBV27 and J usage is TRBJ1-2; D unclear. The CDR3 runs 12 residues. Deletions cut 3 bases from V and 8 bases from J, with 10 bases between. Germline CDR1 is MNHEY and CDR2 is SMNVEV (reference sequence). The CDR3 DNA follows: TGTGCCAGCAGTTTCAAGGGTGACGGCTACACCTTC. Translating it yields CASSFKGDGYTF.

This chain connects TRBV19 to TRBJ2-7; D possibly corresponds to TRBD2 (6 bases). Germline V gene sequence: CDR1 LNHDA, CDR2 SQIVND (reference sequence). The CDR3 is 15 residues long. The germline V and J ends were trimmed by 10 bases and 0 bases, with 19 bases remaining between them. For the CDR3, the DNA is TGTGCCACCGACCTCCTAACGGGACTCTCCTACGAGCAGTACTTC. This gives the protein CATDLLTGLSYEQYF. Full variable domain (missing parts from reference TRBV19 and TRBJ2-7): DGGITQSPKYLFRKEGQNVTLSCEQNLNHDAMYWYRQDPGQGLRLIYYSQIVNDFQKGDIAEGYSVSREKKESFPLTVTSAQKNPTAFYLCATDLLTGLSYEQYFGPGTRLTVT.

The chain uses TRBV6-5 and TRBJ2-5; TRBD2 matches 12 bases. Germline CDR1 reads MNHEY; CDR2 reads SVGAGI. J lost 12 bases, V lost 3 bases, and 11 bases had no gene match. The length of the CDR3 is 15 residues. This chain's CDR3 is CASSYYRASGRAEYF. Written as DNA, the CDR3 is TGTGCCAGCAGTTATTACAGGGCTAGCGGGAGGGCTGAGTACTTC.

A few counts support this clonotype. This chain connects TRBV20-1 to TRBJ2-7, with 7 bases identical to TRBD2. The CDR3 runs to 14 residues. Germline values: CDR1 DFQATT, CDR2 SNEGSKA (reference sequence). With 7 bases clipped from V and 0 bases from J, the junction kept 9 bases outside the gene matches. This CDR3 is CSGNERGYSYEQYF. As DNA, the CDR3 is TGCAGTGGTAATGAGCGGGGCTACTCCTACGAGCAGTACTTC.

This chain uses TRBV20-1 with TRBJ2-5; D is possibly TRBD2 (5 bases). CDR1 is DFQATT, CDR2 SNEGSKA, per germline (reference sequence). The V and J ends lost 3 bases and 4 bases respectively, with 12 bases between them. The CDR3 covers 13 residues. In DNA form, the CDR3 reads TGCAGTGCTAGGCAACTAGTCGGAGAGACCCAGTACTTC. Protein sequence: CSARQLVGETQYF.

The chain uses TRBV6-2 or TRBV6-3 and TRBJ1-6, with TRBD1 as a possible D gene (6 bases). This CDR3 has 16 residues. Germline lookup yields CDR1 MNHEY and CDR2 SVGEGT. V lost 6 bases to trimming and J lost 13 bases, with 25 bases between them. The CDR3 loop reads CASRKTPGQRPAPLHF. CDR3 in DNA: TGTGCCAGCAGAAAAACCCCGGGACAACGTCCAGCGCCCCTCCACTTT.

The genes are TRBV7-6 and TRBJ2-3; tentative D call: TRBD2 (6 bases). V lost 3 bases and J 2 bases, leaving 18 bases between the germline ends. The germline gives CDR1 SGHVS, CDR2 FNYEAQ. This CDR3 region has 17 residues. The CDR3: CASSFLLKGRTTDTQYF. The DNA for the CDR3 is TGTGCCAGCAGCTTCCTTCTGAAAGGGAGGACCACAGATACGCAGTATTTT.

The chain carries TRBV29-1 and TRBJ1-5; 7 bases fit TRBD1. The CDR3 is made up of 16 amino acids. With V trimmed by 4 bases and J by 4 bases, 13 bases remained unmatched. Germline loops: CDR1 SQVTM, CDR2 ANQGSEA. The CDR3 sequence is CSVAGFPGQPNQPQHF. CDR3 in DNA: TGCAGCGTTGCGGGATTTCCGGGACAGCCTAATCAGCCCCAGCATTTT.

The chain uses TRBV12-3 or TRBV12-4 and TRBJ2-5; D possibly matches TRBD1 or TRBD2 (5 bases each). The CDR3 contains 14 residues. Deletions cut 6 bases from V and 1 base from J, with 12 bases between. The CDR3 region is CASSGPGGQETQYF. For the CDR3, the DNA is TGTGCCAGCAGCGGCCCTGGGGGCCAAGAGACCCAGTACTTC.

This rearrangement joins TRBV10-3 to TRBJ2-7; 7 nucleotides line up with TRBD2. CDR1 and CDR2 from the germline V gene are ENHRY and SYGVKD. V lost 1 base, J lost 5 bases, and 11 bases stayed unmatched. The CDR3 contains 16 residues. CDR3 nucleotide sequence: TGTGCCATCAGTGAGTACGGGCCGGGAGGAGGGGACGAGCAGTACTTC. Encoded protein: CAISEYGPGGGDEQYF.

The chain joins TRBV10-1 to TRBJ1-6; no firm D call. There are 14 residues in the CDR3. Trimming shortened V by 4 bases and J by 5 bases, and 9 bases separated the two germline ends. Germline V gene sequence: CDR1 WNHNN, CDR2 SYGVQD (reference sequence). This CDR3 reads CASSAGRNNSPLHF. The CDR3 DNA sequence: TGCGCCAGCAGTGCCGGTCGGAATAATTCACCCCTCCACTTT.

The chain is built from TRBV7-9 and TRBJ2-2; D ambiguous. Germline V lookup: CDR1 SEHNR, CDR2 FQNEAQ (reference sequence). There are 18 residues in the CDR3. V dropped 2 bases and J dropped 1 base, with 17 bases sitting between them. CDR3 DNA: TGTGCCAGCAGCTTAATCCGGTTGGGCAGGTTGAACACCGGGGAGCTGTTTTTT. It codes for CASSLIRLGRLNTGELFF.

This clonotype was counted between two and nine times. V is TRBV24-1 and J is TRBJ2-5; 12 bases are shared with TRBD2. V dropped 2 bases and J dropped 9; count of bases not matched to a gene: 9. CDR1 is KGHDR, CDR2 SFDVKD, per germline. This CDR3 has 16 residues. CDR3 bases: TGTGCCACCAGTGATTCCGGGACTAGCGGGTCCCAAGCCCAGTACTTC. This translates into CATSDSGTSGSQAQYF.

The V and J genes are TRBV2 and TRBJ1-5; no clear D. Germline loops: CDR1 SNHLY, CDR2 FYNNEI. The CDR3 runs to 13 residues. Trimming removed 2 bases from V and 0 bases from J, with 2 bases in between. The CDR3 is CASSENSNQPQHF. CDR3 in DNA: TGTGCCAGCAGTGAAAATAGCAATCAGCCCCAGCATTTT. The whole variable domain, filled in from reference TRBV2 and TRBJ1-5, reads EPEVTQTPSHQVTQMGQEVILRCVPISNHLYFYWYRQILGQKVEFLVSFYNNEISEKSEIFDDQFSVERPDGSNFTLKIRSTKLEDSAMYFCASSENSNQPQHFGDGTRLSIL.